Shown below are 27 T cell receptor beta chains from a single sample sequenced in a study of blood T cell repertoires in COVID-19. The method was immunoSEQ multiplex PCR; TCRdb's version includes in-frame clones alone and lacks a portion of them. The sample gives 50,000 to 65,000 clones, 76% of which show up once; approximately 6.8% is in the top ten. Sample: peripheral blood. All receptors derive from a woman aged 45-65 years with active or convalescent COVID-19.

The chain uses TRBV18 and TRBJ1-1, with 10 bases identical to TRBD1. The germline CDR1 and CDR2 sequences are KGHSH and LQKENI. The length of the CDR3 is 13 residues. V was clipped by 6 bases and J by 10 bases; unmatched bases: 8. For the CDR3, the DNA is TGTGCCAGCTCCCGGGGGACAGGGGAGGGAGCTTTCTTT. Translated, it gives CASSRGTGEGAFF.

This clone was observed a handful of times. This sequence joins TRBV24-1 and TRBJ2-1; 15 bases are a match to TRBD2. Germline V gene lookup returns CDR1 KGHDR and CDR2 SFDVKD. This CDR3 contains 16 residues. Unmatched junction bases numbered 4, after V lost 4 bases and J lost 7 bases. The CDR3 spells CATSDSGTSGRNEQFF. The CDR3 DNA follows: TGTGCCACCAGTGACTCCGGGACTAGCGGGAGGAATGAGCAGTTCTTC.

This chain links TRBV5-4 with TRBJ2-7, with 12 bases fitting TRBD2. Germline loops: CDR1 SGHNT, CDR2 YYREEE (reference sequence). CDR3 length: 18 amino acids. The V and J ends lost 3 bases and 2 bases, in that order; junction bases with no gene match: 12. The CDR3 is CASSSHPTSGRAAYEQYF. The CDR3 DNA follows: TGTGCCAGCAGCTCCCACCCGACTAGCGGGAGAGCCGCCTACGAGCAGTACTTC.

This clone came up once. The rearrangement uses TRBV7-9 and TRBJ1-3; possibly TRBD1 for D (6 bases). This CDR3 spans 17 amino acids. The V end lost 2 bases, the J end lost 0 bases, and 14 bases lay between the germline ends. Germline lookup yields CDR1 SEHNR and CDR2 FQNEAQ (reference sequence). The CDR3 loop reads CASSLPSGQVSGNTIYF. For the CDR3, the DNA is TGTGCCAGCAGCTTACCCTCGGGACAAGTCTCTGGAAACACCATATATTTT.

At least ten counts were recorded for this clone. V gene TRBV7-2 combines with J gene TRBJ2-5; 12 bases map to TRBD1. Germline-derived CDR1 and CDR2 are SGHTA and FQGNSA. This CDR3 region has 15 residues. Unmatched junction bases numbered 11, after V lost 10 bases and J lost 5 bases. The CDR3 DNA follows: TGTGCCACCGTCCGGGACAGGGGGCGTGGGGAGACCCAGTACTTC. Protein: CATVRDRGRGETQYF.

This clone was seen a single time. The rearrangement joins TRBV12-2 to TRBJ2-1; the table's TRBD2 call for D was not verified on the DNA. TRBV12-2 is a documented pseudogene. The CDR3 is 21 amino acids. The CDR3 is CASRRTELRTSGSVQVDEQFF. CDR3 DNA sequence: TGTGCAAGTCGCCGGACAGAATTAAGGACTAGCGGGAGTGTTCAGGTCGATGAGCAGTTCTTC.

The chain combines TRBV30 with TRBJ1-3; a weak D match, TRBD1 (5 bases). CDR1 and CDR2 (germline): GTSNPN, SVGIG (reference sequence). The V and J ends lost 8 bases and 4 bases respectively, with 15 bases between them. The length of the CDR3 is 13 residues. The CDR3 DNA reads TGTGCCGCAGGGAGGGGATCAGGAAACACCATATATTTT. It is translated as CAAGRGSGNTIYF.

The chain combines TRBV6-6 with TRBJ2-3; 7 bases are a match to TRBD2. The CDR3 is made up of 17 amino acids. Germline values: CDR1 MNHNY, CDR2 SVGAGI (reference sequence). Unmatched junction bases numbered 12, after V lost 5 bases and J lost 1 base. The chain's CDR3 is CASSPEPGLGGTDTQYF. The CDR3 DNA follows: TGTGCCAGCAGTCCAGAGCCTGGACTAGGGGGCACAGATACGCAGTATTTT.

Worth noting for this clone: Distinct nucleotide sequences in the sample also encode this CDR3. The genes are TRBV2 and TRBJ2-3; 11 positions agree with TRBD1. Germline V gene lookup returns CDR1 SNHLY and CDR2 FYNNEI. V trimming: 3 bases; J trimming: 3 bases; junction bases outside the gene matches: 2. This CDR3 is 15 amino acids long. In DNA form, the CDR3 reads TGTGCCAGCAGTGAGGACAGGGGGCGGACAGATACGCAGTATTTT. Translating it yields CASSEDRGRTDTQYF.

In this sample, this clone turned up a few times. The J gene is TRBJ2-7, the V gene TRBV6-5, with D possibly TRBD1 on 5 matching bases. Germline CDR1 reads MNHEY; CDR2 reads SVGAGI. The V end was cut by 3 bases, the J end by 3 bases, with 15 bases between. CDR3 length: 15 residues. This CDR3 is CASSYAGQPYYEQYF. The CDR3 DNA is TGTGCCAGCAGTTATGCAGGGCAGCCGTACTACGAGCAGTACTTC.

V usage is TRBV10-3 and J usage is TRBJ1-1, with TRBD1 matching 7 bases. The V gene end was trimmed by 3 bases and the J gene end by 1 base; junction bases not matched to a gene: 5. Germline V CDR1 and CDR2: ENHRY, SYGVKD. The CDR3 extends over 15 amino acids. The CDR3 region has the DNA TGTGCCATCAGTGAAGCGACAGGGCCGAACACTGAAGCTTTCTTT. This sequence encodes CAISEATGPNTEAFF.

The chain joins TRBV10-3 to TRBJ1-4; 10 bases fit TRBD1. The CDR3 covers 14 residues. Germline assignment: CDR1 ENHRY and CDR2 SYGVKD. V gave up 5 bases and J gave up 8 bases; unmatched junction bases: 5. Here the CDR3 DNA reads TGTGCCATCAGTCCGGGGACAGGGGTCGAAAAACTGTTTTTT. Translation gives CAISPGTGVEKLFF.

CDR3 nucleotides: TGTGCCTGGAGTGTACTGGCGGGGAGCTCTGGAAACACCATATATTTT. Translation gives CAWSVLAGSSGNTIYF. V is TRBV30 and J is TRBJ1-3; D ambiguous. Deletions cut 0 bases from V and 0 bases from J, with 12 bases between. The CDR3 spans 16 residues. Per the germline V gene, CDR1 is GTSNPN and CDR2 is SVGIG (reference sequence). Combining the CDR3 with reference TRBV30 and TRBJ1-3 gives the whole variable domain SQTIHQWPATLVQPVGSPLSLECTVEGTSNPNLYWYRQAAGRGLQLLFYSVGIGQISSEVPQNLSASRPQDRQFILSSKKLLLSDSGFYLCAWSVLAGSSGNTIYFGEGSWLTVV.

V is TRBV12-5 and J is TRBJ2-3, with 9 bases identical to TRBD2. Per germline, CDR1 LGHNT and CDR2 FRNRAP. Trimming took 2 bases from V and 4 from J; bases not matched to a gene: 4. This CDR3 has 15 amino acids. The CDR3 protein is CASGLLAGASDTQYF. The CDR3 nucleotides read TGTGCTAGTGGTTTGTTAGCGGGAGCATCAGATACGCAGTATTTT.

The CDR3 DNA is TGTGCCAGCAGCTCCCGGGGACTAGCGCCCAGCTCCTACGAGCAGTACTTC. Translation: CASSSRGLAPSSYEQYF. This chain uses TRBV5-5 with TRBJ2-7; 10 nucleotides line up with TRBD2. The CDR3 length is 17 residues. The junction had 9 bases not matched to a gene; V was cut back by 3 bases and J by 0 bases. Germline V gene lookup returns CDR1 SGHKS and CDR2 YYEKEE (reference sequence).

The CDR3 DNA is TGTGCCAGCAGTTCAACCGGGACAGGGTATAATTCACCCCTCCACTTT. As protein: CASSSTGTGYNSPLHF. This sequence joins TRBV6-5 and TRBJ1-6, with 9 bases fitting TRBD1. Germline assignment: CDR1 MNHEY and CDR2 SVGAGI. The J segment lost 4 bases and the V segment lost 4 bases, leaving 5 bases of the junction unmatched. The CDR3 has 16 amino acids.

The rearrangement joins TRBV11-2 to TRBJ2-1; no clear D. Germline CDR1 SGHAT, CDR2 FQNNGV. Trimming cost V 2 bases and J 7 bases, with 9 bases left between them. This CDR3 spans 13 amino acids. CDR3 DNA: TGTGCCAGCAGCTTAAGAGGTAGGAATGAGCAGTTCTTC. Translating it yields CASSLRGRNEQFF.

This clone was recorded only once. The V gene is TRBV29-1, the J gene TRBJ2-7; D is perhaps TRBD2 (7 bases). Trimming stripped 7 bases from V and 5 bases from J, with 18 bases between. Germline CDR1 SQVTM, CDR2 ANQGSEA. This CDR3 has 13 amino acids. In DNA, the CDR3 is TGCAGCGCCCTCGGGGGGCGCGGCGACGAGCAGTACTTC. Translation gives CSALGGRGDEQYF.

The rearrangement uses TRBV19 and TRBJ2-1; 8 nucleotides align to TRBD2. The CDR3 loop spans 16 amino acids. V trimming: 5 bases; J trimming: 7 bases; junction bases outside the gene matches: 13. Germline CDR1 and CDR2: LNHDA and SQIVND (reference sequence). The CDR3 bases are TGTGCCAGTAGTCCGGGGGGACTAGTGTTTCGGAATGAGCAGTTCTTC. Protein sequence: CASSPGGLVFRNEQFF.

V is TRBV19 and J is TRBJ1-5; maybe TRBD1 (6 bases). Germline assignment: CDR1 LNHDA and CDR2 SQIVND (reference sequence). V gave up 8 bases and J gave up 4 bases, with 9 bases separating them. The CDR3 length is 12 residues. The CDR3 reads CASSRGNQPQHF. Written as DNA, the CDR3 is TGTGCCAGTTCCAGGGGAAATCAGCCCCAGCATTTT.

Comments on this clone: Sequence at one end of the junction differs from germline and may be a read error. V and J are TRBV7-3 and TRBJ1-6, with D possibly TRBD1 on 5 matching bases. Per germline, CDR1 SGHTA and CDR2 FQGTGA. This CDR3 spans 14 amino acids. The CDR3 here is CASSLDSYTSPLHF. The DNA for the CDR3 is TGTGCCAGCAGCTTAGACAGCTATACTTCACCCCTCCACTTT. The whole variable domain, filled in from reference TRBV7-3 and TRBJ1-6, reads GAGVSQTPSNKVTEKGKYVELRCDPISGHTALYWYRQSLGQGPEFLIYFQGTGAADDSGLPNDRFFAVRPEGSVSTLKIQRTERGDSAVYLCASSLDSYTSPLHFGNGTRLTVT.

This rearrangement joins TRBV9 to TRBJ1-4, with D unclear. Trimming pared 0 bases from V and 7 bases from J, leaving 10 bases between. This CDR3 region has 14 residues. Germline-derived CDR1 and CDR2 are SGDLS and YYNGEE. The CDR3 DNA reads as TGTGCCAGCAGCGTAGGGGCAGTGCGTGAAAAACTGTTTTTT. It is translated as CASSVGAVREKLFF.

In its sample, this clone was seen a few times. The rearrangement uses TRBV18 and TRBJ1-5; the D gene is possibly TRBD1 (5 bases). V was clipped by 3 bases and J by 4 bases, with 16 bases between them. The CDR3 covers 16 residues. Germline assignment: CDR1 KGHSH and CDR2 LQKENI. The CDR3 here is CASSPGSGGSNQPQHF. In nucleotides, the CDR3 is TGTGCCAGCTCACCGGGCAGCGGGGGGTCAAATCAGCCCCAGCATTTT.

The chain recombines TRBV6-5 with TRBJ1-1; 7 nucleotides agree with TRBD1. The V and J ends lost 2 bases and 1 base, in that order; junction bases with no gene match: 1. The germline CDR1 and CDR2 sequences are MNHEY and SVGAGI. The CDR3 totals 14 residues. The CDR3 nucleotides read TGTGCCAGCAGTTACGGGACAGCGAACACTGAAGCTTTCTTT. Protein: CASSYGTANTEAFF.

CDR3 sequence reads: CASSQGDGGEETQYF. CDR3 sequence (DNA): TGTGCCAGCAGCCAAGGTGATGGGGGCGAAGAGACCCAGTACTTC. This chain joins TRBV4-2 and TRBJ2-5; weak D call: TRBD1 (6 bases). The CDR3 covers 15 residues. Germline loops: CDR1 LGHNA, CDR2 YNFKEQ. Between the trimmed V and J ends, which lost 1 base and 3 bases, there was a span of 12 bases.

This clone was seen a handful of times. CDR3 DNA sequence: TGTGCCAGCAGTGATAACAGGGGGAGCATTCAGTACTTC. It yields the protein CASSDNRGSIQYF. The chain joins TRBV6-1 to TRBJ2-4; 8 nucleotides agree with TRBD1. This CDR3 spans 13 amino acids. CDR1 is MNHNS and CDR2 is SASEGT in the germline V gene. After removal of 3 bases from V and 9 bases from J, the junction contained 4 bases not matched to a gene.

The V gene is TRBV19, the J gene TRBJ1-2; 9 bases are shared with TRBD1. V lost 4 bases to trimming and J lost 2 bases; unmatched junction nucleotides: 5. Germline V gene sequence: CDR1 LNHDA, CDR2 SQIVND (reference sequence). The CDR3 sequence is 15 residues long. DNA of the CDR3: TGTGCCAGTAGTAGAACAGGGGGCTACAACTATGGCTACACCTTC. It codes for CASSRTGGYNYGYTF.